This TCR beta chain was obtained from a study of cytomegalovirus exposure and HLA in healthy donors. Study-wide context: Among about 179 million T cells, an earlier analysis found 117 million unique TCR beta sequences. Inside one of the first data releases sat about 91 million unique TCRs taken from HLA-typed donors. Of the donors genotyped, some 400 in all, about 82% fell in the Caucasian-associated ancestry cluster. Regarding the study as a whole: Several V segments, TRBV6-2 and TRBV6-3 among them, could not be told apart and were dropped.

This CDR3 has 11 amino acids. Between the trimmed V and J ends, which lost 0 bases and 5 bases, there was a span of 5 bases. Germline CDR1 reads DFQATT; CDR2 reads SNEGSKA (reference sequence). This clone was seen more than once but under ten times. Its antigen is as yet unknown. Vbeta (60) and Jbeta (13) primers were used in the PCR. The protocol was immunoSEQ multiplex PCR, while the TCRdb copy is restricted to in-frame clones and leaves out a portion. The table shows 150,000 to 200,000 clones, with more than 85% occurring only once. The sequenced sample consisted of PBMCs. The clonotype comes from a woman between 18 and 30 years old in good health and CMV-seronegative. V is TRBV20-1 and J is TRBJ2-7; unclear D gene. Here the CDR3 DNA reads TGCAGTGCTAGAGATATCCACGAGCAGTACTTC. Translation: CSARDIHEQYF.